This entry concerns a single T cell receptor (beta chain). This entry is derived from a study of blood T cell repertoires in COVID-19. For the study at large: There were acute and convalescent COVID-19 samples, and they came from the United States, Italy and Spain. In each case, the material was cDNA or gDNA derived from T cells, B-cell-depleted T cells, or PBMCs.

Per germline, CDR1 SGHAT and CDR2 FQNNGV. The CDR3 is 14 amino acids. V was clipped by 8 bases and J by 2 bases; unmatched bases: 5. Original analysis: Using reference gene primer amplification, nucleated cell counts were estimated. TCRdb's table, derived via immunoSEQ multiplex PCR, lists solely in-frame clones and lacks some. The D gene and trimming were derived from the DNA, and the V and J assignments and clone size from that table. The sample holds a few hundred thousand clones, more than 75% seen once. The rearrangement joins TRBV11-2 to TRBJ2-2, with 7 positions matching TRBD2. The sequenced sample consisted of peripheral blood. The TCR originated in a woman under 40 who had recovered from COVID-19. The CDR3 nucleotides are TGTGCCAGCCTCGGGGGGATCAACACCGGGGAGCTGTTTTTT. Translated: CASLGGINTGELFF.